This T cell receptor beta chain was found in a study of beta chain features in type 1 diabetes. Regarding the study as a whole: Across all four CD4+ subsets, people with type 1 diabetes showed modestly shorter TCRB CDR3s. PCR might favor shorter templates, equally in patients and controls. At VDJ recombination sites, type 1 diabetes patients had fewer insertions and more deleted nucleotides.

Reverse transcription of all isolated RNA meant that expressed TCRB transcripts were sequenced. Approximately 3.6 million reads was the average for naive, central memory and regulatory T cell samples. Repertoires were generated with immunoSEQ multiplex PCR, while TCRdb's copy carries only in-frame clones and drops some. Of roughly 51,000 clones listed, around 50% are singletons. Worth noting for this clone: Its target is not known.

The source material was Tregs from blood. The TCR originated in a woman in her thirties or forties with type 1 diabetes.

The CDR3 protein is CASSLFRNNSPLHF. In DNA, the CDR3 is TGTGCCAGCAGCTTGTTCAGAAATAATTCACCCCTCCACTTT. V usage is TRBV7-2 and J usage is TRBJ1-6; the D is unclear. Germline CDR1 is SGHTA and CDR2 is FQGNSA. This CDR3 region has 14 residues. The V and J ends lost 3 bases and 5 bases respectively, with 8 bases between them.